Following are 16 T cell receptor beta chains from one sample sequenced in a study of shared clonotypes between healthy human individuals. Assay: immunoSEQ multiplex PCR; the TCRdb copy retains only in-frame clones and omits some. The table shows approximately 2.5 million clones, with over 85% occurring only once. The material sequenced was naive CD4+ T cells from PBMCs. Sample subset: CD45RA+ positively selected. The receptors shown here come from a man between 18 and 29 years old in good health. Some clones in this sample may be carry-over from other donors' samples.

This rearrangement joins TRBV11-2 to TRBJ1-1; a weak D match, TRBD1 (5 bases). This CDR3 has 15 residues. Germline CDR1 is SGHAT and CDR2 is FQNNGV. V shed 4 bases and J shed 4 bases, with 16 bases lying between them. The CDR3 region has the DNA TGTGCCAGCAGCTCCCTCGATGGGGGGGGCACTGAAGCTTTCTTT. Amino acid sequence: CASSSLDGGGTEAFF.

The chain recombines TRBV13 with TRBJ2-1; maybe TRBD2 (6 bases). The CDR3 extends over 19 amino acids. Per the germline V gene, CDR1 is PRHDT and CDR2 is FYEKMQ (reference sequence). Trimming removed 4 bases from V and 5 bases from J, with 27 bases in between. The CDR3, as DNA: TGTGCCAGCAGCTGGCGACCTGCAGGGACTCGAGAGCGGGACAATGAGCAGTTCTTC. Its translation is CASSWRPAGTRERDNEQFF. The full variable domain, rest sourced from reference TRBV13 and TRBJ2-1, is AAGVIQSPRHLIKEKRETATLKCYPIPRHDTVYWYQQGPGQDPQFLISFYEKMQSDKGSIPDRFSAQQFSDYHSELNMSSLELGDSALYFCASSWRPAGTRERDNEQFFGPGTRLTVL.

The chain recombines TRBV28 with TRBJ1-1; possibly TRBD1 for D (6 bases). V lost 8 bases, J lost 0 bases, and 13 bases lay in between. CDR1 and CDR2 (germline): MDHEN, SYDVKM. CDR3 size: 14 residues. DNA of the CDR3: TGTGCCAGCCCCCCCGCAGGGGTGAACACTGAAGCTTTCTTT. The encoded protein is CASPPAGVNTEAFF.

The chain has TRBV7-2 and TRBJ1-1, with D unclear. This CDR3 is 14 amino acids long. Germline lookup yields CDR1 SGHTA and CDR2 FQGNSA. V was clipped by 5 bases and J by 4 bases, with 14 bases between them. The CDR3 region has the DNA TGTGCCAGCAGCCCACAGTGGGTGGGCACTGAAGCTTTCTTT. This sequence encodes CASSPQWVGTEAFF.

The chain couples TRBV5-4 to TRBJ2-5; 7 nucleotides agree with TRBD1. Germline loops: CDR1 SGHNT, CDR2 YYREEE (reference sequence). The J segment lost 2 bases and the V segment lost 5 bases, leaving 15 bases of the junction unmatched. The CDR3 sequence is 17 residues long. CDR3 residues: CASSPPPTGRGQETQYF. CDR3 sequence (DNA): TGTGCCAGCAGTCCGCCCCCGACAGGGCGAGGGCAAGAGACCCAGTACTTC. The full variable domain, its missing parts supplied by reference TRBV5-4 and TRBJ2-5, is ETGVTQSPTHLIKTRGQQVTLRCSSQSGHNTVSWYQQALGQGPQFIFQYYREEENGRGNFPPRFSGLQFPNYSSELNVNALELDDSALYLCASSPPPTGRGQETQYFGPGTRLLVL.

The CDR3 loop is CASSYSSYYNEQFF. CDR3 coding DNA: TGTGCCAGCAGTTACTCTAGTTACTACAATGAGCAGTTCTTC. V gene TRBV6-6 combines with J gene TRBJ2-1; D remains ambiguous. The CDR3 totals 14 residues. Germline V gene sequence: CDR1 MNHNY, CDR2 SVGAGI (reference sequence). Trimming stripped 0 bases from V and 3 bases from J, with 6 bases between.

This clone was seen only once. The CDR3 DNA is TGTGCCAGCAGTCCCCGGACGGGATACACCATATATTTT. Translated, it gives CASSPRTGYTIYF. The chain combines TRBV27 with TRBJ1-3; D gene uncertain. The CDR3 totals 13 residues. Trimming cost V 5 bases and J 8 bases, with 13 bases left between them. CDR1 and CDR2 (germline): MNHEY, SMNVEV (reference sequence).

CDR3 in amino acids: CASSQPGNWGREGEDTQYF. The CDR3 DNA follows: TGTGCCAGCAGCCAACCCGGAAACTGGGGGCGGGAGGGCGAAGATACGCAGTATTTT. The chain recombines TRBV14 with TRBJ2-3; TRBD2 matches at 9 bases. The CDR3 covers 19 residues. Trimming took 2 bases from V and 5 from J; bases not matched to a gene: 17. Germline CDR1 SGHDN, CDR2 FVKESK.

The chain joins TRBV5-4 to TRBJ1-3; D unresolved. V was clipped by 4 bases and J by 5 bases, with 13 bases between them. The CDR3 extends over 14 amino acids. Germline-derived CDR1 and CDR2 are SGHNT and YYREEE (reference sequence). CDR3 nucleotide sequence: TGTGCCAGCAGCCCTACGGGCAGCCGAAACACCATATATTTT. It yields the protein CASSPTGSRNTIYF.

The genes are TRBV11-2 and TRBJ1-1; D remains ambiguous. Germline CDR1 and CDR2: SGHAT and FQNNGV. Trimming removed 1 base from V and 8 bases from J, with 5 bases in between. The CDR3 covers 11 residues. The CDR3 spells CASSLGQEAFF. DNA of the CDR3: TGTGCCAGCAGCTTAGGGCAGGAAGCTTTCTTT.

This clone was seen just once. The rearrangement uses TRBV5-4 and TRBJ2-2; no clear D gene. This CDR3 is 14 amino acids long. V was clipped by 0 bases and J by 3 bases, with 6 bases between them. Germline V gives CDR1 SGHNT, CDR2 YYREEE (reference sequence). The CDR3 nucleotides read TGTGCCAGCAGCTTGGCAATAGACACCGGGGAGCTGTTTTTT. This sequence encodes CASSLAIDTGELFF.

The chain joins TRBV4-1 to TRBJ2-1, with 8 nucleotides matching TRBD1. The CDR3 is 18 residues long. V was clipped by 1 base and J by 1 base; unmatched bases: 9. The V gene's germline CDR1 is MGHRA and CDR2 YSYEKL. The CDR3 sequence is CASSQGRTGTVSYNEQFF. CDR3 DNA sequence: TGCGCCAGCAGCCAAGGGAGGACAGGGACGGTATCCTACAATGAGCAGTTCTTC.

The chain carries TRBV28 and TRBJ1-5; D is ambiguous. The CDR3 is 14 amino acids. Germline CDR1 and CDR2: MDHEN and SYDVKM. V was pared by 2 bases and J by 1 base, with 6 bases between. In nucleotides, the CDR3 is TGTGCCAGCAGTTTAGACGGAAGCAATCAGCCCCAGCATTTT. Translation: CASSLDGSNQPQHF.

The table lists this clone with a count of one. The chain carries TRBV7-2 and TRBJ2-5; no reliable D call. The CDR3 length is 14 residues. The ends were cut back, 5 bases at V and 1 base at J, with 11 bases in the middle. Germline CDR1 and CDR2: SGHTA and FQGNSA. CDR3 region: CASSPEPLQETQYF. The CDR3 DNA is TGTGCCAGCAGCCCAGAGCCCCTCCAAGAGACCCAGTACTTC.

This clone was observed a single time. Other DNA variants within this sample encode the same CDR3. This chain joins TRBV11-2 and TRBJ1-5; no clear D. CDR1 SGHAT and CDR2 FQNNGV come from the germline V gene. V lost 1 base and J 2 bases, leaving 9 bases between the germline ends. The CDR3 extends over 15 amino acids. The CDR3: CASSLGGVGNQPQHF. The DNA of the CDR3 is TGTGCCAGCAGCTTAGGGGGTGTCGGCAATCAGCCCCAGCATTTT. Full variable domain (outside the CDR3, taken from reference TRBV11-2 and TRBJ1-5): EAGVAQSPRYKIIEKRQSVAFWCNPISGHATLYWYQQILGQGPKLLIQFQNNGVVDDSQLPKDRFSAERLKGVDSTLKIQPAKLEDSAVYLCASSLGGVGNQPQHFGDGTRLSIL.

To note about this clone: The sample carries other DNA sequences with the same CDR3. V usage is TRBV5-1 and J usage is TRBJ2-1; TRBD1 agrees at 7 bases. Germline CDR1 SGHRS, CDR2 YFSETQ. The length of the CDR3 is 14 residues. The trim removed 0 bases at V and 5 bases at J, leaving 2 bases unmatched. CDR3 sequence: CASSLAGTDNEQFF. The CDR3 nucleotides are TGCGCCAGCAGCTTGGCGGGGACAGACAATGAGCAGTTCTTC.